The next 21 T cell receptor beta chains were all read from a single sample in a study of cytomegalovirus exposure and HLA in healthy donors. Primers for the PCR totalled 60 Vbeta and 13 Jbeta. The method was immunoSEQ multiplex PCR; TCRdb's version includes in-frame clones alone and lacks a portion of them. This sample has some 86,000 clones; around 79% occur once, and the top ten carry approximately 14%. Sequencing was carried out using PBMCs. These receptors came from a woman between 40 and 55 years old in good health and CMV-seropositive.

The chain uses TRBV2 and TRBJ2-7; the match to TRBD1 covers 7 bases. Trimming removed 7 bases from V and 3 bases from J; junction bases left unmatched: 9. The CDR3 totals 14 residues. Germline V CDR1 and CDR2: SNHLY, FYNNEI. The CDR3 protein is CASTSGQTFYEQYF. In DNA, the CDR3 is TGTGCCAGCACCTCGGGACAGACTTTCTACGAGCAGTACTTC.

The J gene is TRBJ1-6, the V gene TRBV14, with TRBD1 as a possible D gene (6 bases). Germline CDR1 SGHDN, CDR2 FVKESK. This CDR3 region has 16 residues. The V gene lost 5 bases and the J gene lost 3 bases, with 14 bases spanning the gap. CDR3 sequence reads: CASSARRTDYNSPLHF. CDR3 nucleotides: TGTGCCAGCAGCGCACGGAGGACAGACTATAATTCACCCCTCCACTTT.

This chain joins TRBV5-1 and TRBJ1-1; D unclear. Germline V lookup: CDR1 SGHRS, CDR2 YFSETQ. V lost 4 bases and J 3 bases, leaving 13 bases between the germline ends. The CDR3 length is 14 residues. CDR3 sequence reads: CASSLVQDYTEAFF. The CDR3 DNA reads TGCGCCAGCAGCCTTGTGCAGGATTACACTGAAGCTTTCTTT.

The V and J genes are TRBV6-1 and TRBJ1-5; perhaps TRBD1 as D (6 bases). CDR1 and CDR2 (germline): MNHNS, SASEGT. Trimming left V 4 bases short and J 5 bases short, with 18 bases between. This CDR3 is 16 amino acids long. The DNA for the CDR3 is TGTGCCAGCAGTGCTAGACCAGACAGGCCTGATCAGCCCCAGCATTTT. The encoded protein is CASSARPDRPDQPQHF.

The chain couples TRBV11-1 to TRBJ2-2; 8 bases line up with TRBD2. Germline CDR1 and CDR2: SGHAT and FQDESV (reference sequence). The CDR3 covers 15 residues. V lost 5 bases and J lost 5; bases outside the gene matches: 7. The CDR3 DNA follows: TGTGCCAGCAGCCCGACGCGGGGGGCTACCGGGGAGCTGTTTTTT. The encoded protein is CASSPTRGATGELFF.

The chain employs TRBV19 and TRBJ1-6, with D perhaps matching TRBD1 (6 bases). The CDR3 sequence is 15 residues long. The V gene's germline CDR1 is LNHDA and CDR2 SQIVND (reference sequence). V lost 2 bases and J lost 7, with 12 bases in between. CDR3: CASSIIAGVNSPLHF. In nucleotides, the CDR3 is TGTGCCAGTAGTATAATCGCAGGGGTGAATTCACCCCTCCACTTT. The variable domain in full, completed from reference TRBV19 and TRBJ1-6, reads DGGITQSPKYLFRKEGQNVTLSCEQNLNHDAMYWYRQDPGQGLRLIYYSQIVNDFQKGDIAEGYSVSREKKESFPLTVTSAQKNPTAFYLCASSIIAGVNSPLHFGNGTRLTVT.

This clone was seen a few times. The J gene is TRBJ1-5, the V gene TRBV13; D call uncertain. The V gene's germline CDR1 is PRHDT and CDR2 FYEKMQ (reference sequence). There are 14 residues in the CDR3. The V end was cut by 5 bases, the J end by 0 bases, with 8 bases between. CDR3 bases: TGTGCCAGCAGCCTCGGGGTTAGCAATCAGCCCCAGCATTTT. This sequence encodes CASSLGVSNQPQHF. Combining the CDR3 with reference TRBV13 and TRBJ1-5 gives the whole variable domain AAGVIQSPRHLIKEKRETATLKCYPIPRHDTVYWYQQGPGQDPQFLISFYEKMQSDKGSIPDRFSAQQFSDYHSELNMSSLELGDSALYFCASSLGVSNQPQHFGDGTRLSIL.

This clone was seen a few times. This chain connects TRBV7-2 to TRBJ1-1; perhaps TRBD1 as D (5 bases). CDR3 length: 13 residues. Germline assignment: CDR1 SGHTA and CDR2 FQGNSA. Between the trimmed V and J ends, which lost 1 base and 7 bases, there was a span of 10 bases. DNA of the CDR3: TGTGCCAGCAGCTTAGATAGGGGCTTTGAAGCTTTCTTT. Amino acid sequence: CASSLDRGFEAFF.

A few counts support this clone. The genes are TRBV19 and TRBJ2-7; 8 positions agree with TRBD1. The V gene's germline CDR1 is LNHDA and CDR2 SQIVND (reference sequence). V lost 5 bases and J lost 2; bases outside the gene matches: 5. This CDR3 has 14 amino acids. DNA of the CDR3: TGTGCCAGTAGTTCCGGGACAGGAACCTACGAGCAGTACTTC. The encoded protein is CASSSGTGTYEQYF.

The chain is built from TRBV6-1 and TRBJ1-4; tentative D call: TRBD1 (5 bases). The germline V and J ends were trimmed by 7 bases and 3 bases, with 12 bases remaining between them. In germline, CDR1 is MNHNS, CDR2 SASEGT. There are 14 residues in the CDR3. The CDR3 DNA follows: TGTGCCAGCACTTTTAGGGGCCCTAATGAAAAACTGTTTTTT. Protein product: CASTFRGPNEKLFF.

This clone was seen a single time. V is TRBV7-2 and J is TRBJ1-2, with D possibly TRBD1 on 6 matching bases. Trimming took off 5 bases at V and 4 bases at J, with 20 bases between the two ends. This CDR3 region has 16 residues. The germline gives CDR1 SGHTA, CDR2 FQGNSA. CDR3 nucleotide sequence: TGTGCCAGCAGCCCCGGGGGGGCGGTGCGGAGCTATGGCTACACCTTC. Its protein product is CASSPGGAVRSYGYTF.

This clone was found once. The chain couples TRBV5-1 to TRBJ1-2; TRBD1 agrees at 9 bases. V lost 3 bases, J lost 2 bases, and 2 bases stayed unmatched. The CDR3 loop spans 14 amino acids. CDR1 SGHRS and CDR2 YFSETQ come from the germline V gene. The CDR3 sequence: CASSSGTGNYGYTF. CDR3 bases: TGCGCCAGCAGCTCCGGGACAGGGAACTATGGCTACACCTTC.

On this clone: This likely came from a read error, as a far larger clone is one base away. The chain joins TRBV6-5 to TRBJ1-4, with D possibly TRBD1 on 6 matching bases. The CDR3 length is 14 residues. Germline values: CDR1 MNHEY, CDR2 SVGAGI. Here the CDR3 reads CASSYSRGNERLFF. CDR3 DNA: TGTGCCAGCAGTTACTCGAGGGGGAATGAAAGACTGTTTTTT.

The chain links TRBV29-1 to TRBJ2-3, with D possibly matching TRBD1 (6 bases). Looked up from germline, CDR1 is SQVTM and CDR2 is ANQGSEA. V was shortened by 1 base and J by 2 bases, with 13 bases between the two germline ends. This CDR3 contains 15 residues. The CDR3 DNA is TGCAGCGTTGAAGGGACCAGGGGAAACACAGATACGCAGTATTTT. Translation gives CSVEGTRGNTDTQYF.

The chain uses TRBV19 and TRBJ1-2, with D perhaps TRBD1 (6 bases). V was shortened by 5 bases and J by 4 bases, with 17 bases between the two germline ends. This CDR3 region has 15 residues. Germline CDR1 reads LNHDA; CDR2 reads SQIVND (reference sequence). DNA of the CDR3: TGTGCCAGTAGTTCACACCCAAGAGGGGGCTATGGCTACACCTTC. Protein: CASSSHPRGGYGYTF.

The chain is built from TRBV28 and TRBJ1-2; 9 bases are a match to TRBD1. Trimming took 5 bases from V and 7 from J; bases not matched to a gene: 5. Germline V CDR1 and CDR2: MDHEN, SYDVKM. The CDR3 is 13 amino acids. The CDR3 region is CASSLQGAFGYTF. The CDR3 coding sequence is TGTGCCAGCAGTCTACAGGGGGCTTTTGGCTACACCTTC.

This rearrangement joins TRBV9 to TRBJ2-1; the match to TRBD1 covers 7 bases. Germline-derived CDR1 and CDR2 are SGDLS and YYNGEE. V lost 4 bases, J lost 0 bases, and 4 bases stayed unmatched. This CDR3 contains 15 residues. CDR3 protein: CASSTGVSSYNEQFF. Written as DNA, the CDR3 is TGTGCCAGCAGCACAGGGGTCAGCTCCTACAATGAGCAGTTCTTC.

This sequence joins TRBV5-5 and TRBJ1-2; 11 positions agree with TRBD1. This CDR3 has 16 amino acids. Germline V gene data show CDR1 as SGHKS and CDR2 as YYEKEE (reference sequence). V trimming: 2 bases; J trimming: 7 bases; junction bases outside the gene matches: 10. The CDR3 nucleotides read TGTGCCAGCAGCTTTGGGACAGGGGGGTCGCTCCGTGGCTACACCTTC. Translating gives CASSFGTGGSLRGYTF.

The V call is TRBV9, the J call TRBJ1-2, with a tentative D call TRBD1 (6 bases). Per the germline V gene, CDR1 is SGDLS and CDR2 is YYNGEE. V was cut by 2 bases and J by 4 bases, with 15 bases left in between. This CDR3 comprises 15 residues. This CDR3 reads CASSVGGTTGYGYTF. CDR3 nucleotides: TGTGCCAGCAGCGTTGGGGGCACCACTGGCTATGGCTACACCTTC.

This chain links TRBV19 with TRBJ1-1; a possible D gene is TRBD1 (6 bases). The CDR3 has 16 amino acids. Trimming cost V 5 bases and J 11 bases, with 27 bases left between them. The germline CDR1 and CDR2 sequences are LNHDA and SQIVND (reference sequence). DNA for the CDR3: TGTGCCAGTAGTGGCGAACCGGGACAAACAGCACCGTTGGCTTTCTTT. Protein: CASSGEPGQTAPLAFF.

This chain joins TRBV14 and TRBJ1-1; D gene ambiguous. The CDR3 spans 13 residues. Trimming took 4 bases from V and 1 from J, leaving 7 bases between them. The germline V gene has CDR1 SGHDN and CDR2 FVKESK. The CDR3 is CASSLAQNTEAFF. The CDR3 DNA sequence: TGTGCCAGCAGCCTCGCACAGAACACTGAAGCTTTCTTT. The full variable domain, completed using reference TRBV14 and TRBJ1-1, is EAGVTQFPSHSVIEKGQTVTLRCDPISGHDNLYWYRRVMGKEIKFLLHFVKESKQDESGMPNNRFLAERTGGTYSTLKVQPAELEDSGVYFCASSLAQNTEAFFGQGTRLTVV.